The clone carrying this T cell receptor beta chain came up many times. These data belong to a study of neurological immune-mediated disorders. TCRdb analysed the 5' RACE reads with MiXCR anew, one entry per CDR3 protein. The sample lists some 24,000 distinct CDR3 sequences, roughly 13% occurring once. Stored at -80 C, 2 million PBMCs were the source of the unsorted libraries. The trim removed 6 bases at V and 9 bases at J, leaving 9 bases unmatched. CDR3 size: 15 residues. This clonotype was obtained from a woman between 40 and 55 years old with HTLV-1-associated myelopathy (HAM/TSP). Sequenced material: PBMCs. The chain recombines TRBV12-3 or TRBV12-4 with TRBJ1-6, with 9 bases matching TRBD1. CDR3 region: CASSSSGQGGSPLHF. The CDR3 DNA follows: TGTGCCAGCAGCTCCTCGGGACAGGGCGGTTCACCCCTCCACTTT.